Shown below are 21 T cell receptor beta chains from a single sample sequenced in a study of cytomegalovirus exposure and HLA in healthy donors. This PCR relied on a set of 60 Vbeta primers and 13 Jbeta primers. TCRdb's copy holds only in-frame clones and misses some; the assay was immunoSEQ multiplex PCR. The sample has roughly 180,000 clones, 65% to 80% seen once; the top ten hold 2% to 3%. Sequencing was carried out using PBMCs. Receptors originate from a woman aged 25 to 39 in good health and CMV-seropositive.

The CDR3 DNA sequence: TGTGCCAGCAGCCCCTGGACAGGGGTCTACGAGCAGTACTTC. It specifies CASSPWTGVYEQYF. The genes are TRBV11-3 and TRBJ2-7; 9 positions agree with TRBD1. V lost 5 bases and J lost 3; bases outside the gene matches: 5. The CDR3 extends over 14 amino acids. Germline V lookup: CDR1 SGHNT, CDR2 YENEEA.

This rearrangement joins TRBV15 to TRBJ1-2; D uncertain. The CDR3 is 16 amino acids. The germline gives CDR1 LNHNV, CDR2 YYDKDF (reference sequence). The V end was cut by 0 bases, the J end by 7 bases, with 18 bases between. The CDR3 DNA sequence: TGTGCCACCAGCAGAGATGCCGGCAGGCGGGAACTTGGCTACACCTTC. This codes for CATSRDAGRRELGYTF.

This clone was detected only a few times. The chain links TRBV5-1 to TRBJ2-7; TRBD1 might be the D (5 bases). This CDR3 spans 15 amino acids. Between the trimmed V and J ends, which lost 0 bases and 6 bases, there was a span of 16 bases. CDR1 is SGHRS, CDR2 YFSETQ, per germline. CDR3 sequence: CASSLGGKVPFEQYF. In DNA form, the CDR3 reads TGCGCCAGCAGCTTGGGGGGCAAAGTACCCTTCGAGCAGTACTTC.

This clone turned up a few times. This rearrangement joins TRBV7-2 to TRBJ2-5, with a weak D call TRBD1 (5 bases). This CDR3 comprises 15 residues. V was cut by 5 bases and J by 1 base, with 14 bases left in between. CDR1 SGHTA and CDR2 FQGNSA come from the germline V gene. Written as DNA, the CDR3 is TGTGCCAGCAGCGCCCAAACAGGTCCCCAAGAGACCCAGTACTTC. It yields the protein CASSAQTGPQETQYF.

This chain connects TRBV18 to TRBJ2-7; 9 bases are shared with TRBD2. V gave up 2 bases and J gave up 1 base; unmatched junction bases: 0. The CDR3 extends over 14 amino acids. Germline CDR1 reads KGHSH; CDR2 reads LQKENI. The CDR3 coding sequence is TGTGCCAGCTCACCAACTAGCGGGTCCTACGAGCAGTACTTC. Translation gives CASSPTSGSYEQYF.

The chain has TRBV5-6 and TRBJ1-6; 7 bases are a match to TRBD1. Germline CDR1 is SGHDT and CDR2 is YYEEEE. The CDR3 is made up of 14 amino acids. V lost 4 bases, J lost 6 bases, and 4 bases stayed unmatched. CDR3 in DNA: TGTGCCAGCAGCCCAGGGACAGCTAATTCACCCCTCCACTTT. Protein sequence: CASSPGTANSPLHF.

The chain has TRBV6-5 and TRBJ2-3; D gene ambiguous. V gave up 0 bases and J gave up 4 bases, with 8 bases separating them. There are 14 residues in the CDR3. Germline loops: CDR1 MNHEY, CDR2 SVGAGI. CDR3 in amino acids: CASSYSPSSDTQYF. The CDR3 bases are TGTGCCAGCAGTTACTCCCCGAGCTCAGATACGCAGTATTTT.

The V gene is TRBV2, the J gene TRBJ2-5; 8 nucleotides match TRBD2. The trim removed 7 bases at V and 1 base at J, leaving 2 bases unmatched. Per germline, CDR1 SNHLY and CDR2 FYNNEI. The length of the CDR3 is 13 residues. The CDR3 loop reads CASKRGTQETQYF. CDR3 nucleotides: TGTGCCAGCAAGCGGGGGACCCAAGAGACCCAGTACTTC. Looking up the rest from reference TRBV2 and TRBJ2-5 gives the full variable domain: EPEVTQTPSHQVTQMGQEVILRCVPISNHLYFYWYRQILGQKVEFLVSFYNNEISEKSEIFDDQFSVERPDGSNFTLKIRSTKLEDSAMYFCASKRGTQETQYFGPGTRLLVL.

The rearrangement joins TRBV5-5 to TRBJ1-6; 9 bases map to TRBD1. Trimming cost V 0 bases and J 9 bases; bases outside gene matches: 4. In germline, CDR1 is SGHKS, CDR2 YYEKEE (reference sequence). The CDR3 is made up of 15 amino acids. In nucleotides, the CDR3 is TGTGCCAGCAGCTTGGAATGGACAGGGGCTTCACCCCTCCACTTT. This encodes CASSLEWTGASPLHF. The full variable domain, completed using reference TRBV5-5 and TRBJ1-6, is DAGVTQSPTHLIKTRGQQVTLRCSPISGHKSVSWYQQVLGQGPQFIFQYYEKEERGRGNFPDRFSARQFPNYSSELNVNALLLGDSALYLCASSLEWTGASPLHFGNGTRLTVT.

This clone occurred a few times. Within the sample, other DNA sequences also encode this same CDR3. V and J are TRBV5-4 and TRBJ1-6, with D maybe TRBD1 (6 bases). The V gene lost 3 bases and the J gene lost 7 bases, with 8 bases spanning the gap. CDR3 size: 13 residues. Per germline, CDR1 SGHNT and CDR2 YYREEE (reference sequence). CDR3 residues: CASSSTGNSPLHF. Written as DNA, the CDR3 is TGTGCCAGCAGCTCCACAGGGAATTCACCCCTCCACTTT. Full variable domain (rest looked up from reference TRBV5-4 and TRBJ1-6): ETGVTQSPTHLIKTRGQQVTLRCSSQSGHNTVSWYQQALGQGPQFIFQYYREEENGRGNFPPRFSGLQFPNYSSELNVNALELDDSALYLCASSSTGNSPLHFGNGTRLTVT.

This clone was detected only a few times. This chain connects TRBV10-3 to TRBJ2-1; D possibly corresponds to TRBD2 (6 bases). V was cut by 6 bases and J by 2 bases, with 11 bases left in between. Germline V gives CDR1 ENHRY, CDR2 SYGVKD. The CDR3 contains 14 residues. The CDR3 spells CAIRSGGTYNEQFF. The DNA for the CDR3 is TGTGCCATCAGATCCGGGGGAACCTACAATGAGCAGTTCTTC.

This chain connects TRBV7-6 to TRBJ2-5; D call uncertain. The end of the DNA aligns better with TRBJ2-7, so the J call may be wrong. Per germline, CDR1 SGHVS and CDR2 FNYEAQ. This CDR3 comprises 13 residues. DNA of the CDR3: TGTGCCAGCAGCTTAAAGGGTATTAGCGAGCAGTACTTC. It yields the protein CASSLKGISEQYF.

The CDR3 is CASTVGLPEKLFF. DNA of the CDR3: TGTGCCAGCACCGTGGGCCTCCCGGAAAAACTGTTTTTT. The V call is TRBV6-6, the J call TRBJ1-4; D gene ambiguous. The V end lost 7 bases, the J end lost 8 bases, and 14 bases lay between the germline ends. In germline, CDR1 is MNHNY, CDR2 SVGAGI (reference sequence). The CDR3 runs 13 residues.

The chain employs TRBV11-2 and TRBJ2-3; TRBD2 agrees at 9 bases. V was clipped by 5 bases and J by 5 bases; unmatched bases: 20. The CDR3 spans 19 residues. Germline V gene lookup returns CDR1 SGHAT and CDR2 FQNNGV. The CDR3 protein is CASSQTWAGGPKAKDTQYF. The CDR3 bases are TGTGCCAGCAGCCAAACGTGGGCGGGGGGGCCTAAAGCAAAAGATACGCAGTATTTT.

V and J are TRBV29-1 and TRBJ1-1, with D possibly being TRBD1 (6 bases). Germline CDR1 is SQVTM and CDR2 is ANQGSEA. The CDR3 consists of 12 residues. CDR3 sequence: CRATGSDTEAFF. CDR3 sequence (DNA): TGCAGAGCTACAGGGTCGGACACTGAAGCTTTCTTT.

The rearrangement links TRBV5-4 to TRBJ2-5, with 12 nucleotides matching TRBD2. The V gene end was trimmed by 4 bases and the J gene end by 6 bases; junction bases not matched to a gene: 7. The CDR3 is 15 amino acids. The germline gives CDR1 SGHNT, CDR2 YYREEE (reference sequence). CDR3 sequence: CASSLELAGGQTQYF. In nucleotides, the CDR3 is TGTGCCAGCAGCCTGGAGCTAGCGGGGGGGCAGACCCAGTACTTC.

The rearrangement joins TRBV6-4 to TRBJ2-5, with 7 bases that match TRBD2. This CDR3 contains 18 residues. Unmatched junction bases numbered 14, after V lost 2 bases and J lost 2 bases. Germline V gives CDR1 MRHNA, CDR2 SNTAGT. The chain's CDR3 is CASSDQMGDGGFQETQYF. In DNA, the CDR3 is TGTGCCAGCAGTGACCAGATGGGGGACGGGGGGTTTCAAGAGACCCAGTACTTC.

The chain couples TRBV11-3 to TRBJ1-2; weak D call: TRBD1 (5 bases). The CDR3 runs 15 residues. Looked up from germline, CDR1 is SGHNT and CDR2 is YENEEA. Deletions cut 0 bases from V and 8 bases from J, with 16 bases between. CDR3 sequence (DNA): TGTGCCAGCAGCTTAGATCTGGGCGGGAGGGACGGCTACACCTTC. Protein sequence: CASSLDLGGRDGYTF.

The gene calls are TRBV6-5 and TRBJ2-7, with D possibly TRBD2 on 6 matching bases. The CDR3 covers 15 residues. Germline CDR1 reads MNHEY; CDR2 reads SVGAGI. V was shortened by 2 bases and J by 2 bases, with 13 bases between the two germline ends. The CDR3 sequence is CASSYVGGETYEQYF. In DNA, the CDR3 is TGTGCCAGCAGTTACGTGGGGGGAGAAACCTACGAGCAGTACTTC.

This clone was detected once. This chain connects TRBV12-5 to TRBJ2-3; 7 nucleotides line up with TRBD1. The junction had 5 bases not matched to a gene; V was cut back by 5 bases and J by 3 bases. This CDR3 has 14 residues. Per germline, CDR1 LGHNT and CDR2 FRNRAP. The CDR3 protein is CASGPGTETDTQYF. For the CDR3, the DNA is TGTGCTAGTGGTCCGGGGACAGAGACAGATACGCAGTATTTT. The whole variable domain, remainder taken from reference TRBV12-5 and TRBJ2-3, is DARVTQTPRHKVTEMGQEVTMRCQPILGHNTVFWYRQTMMQGLELLAYFRNRAPLDDSGMPKDRFSAEMPDATLATLKIQPSEPRDSAVYFCASGPGTETDTQYFGPGTRLTVL.

This chain uses TRBV7-8 with TRBJ2-5, with D possibly TRBD2 on 6 matching bases. The CDR3 is 16 amino acids. With 5 bases removed from V and 1 base from J, the gap between germline ends came to 17 bases. Germline assignment: CDR1 SGHVS and CDR2 FQNEAQ. The CDR3 region has the DNA TGTGCCAGCAGCCCGTCACGGACTACTCGCCAAGAGACCCAGTACTTC. Translated: CASSPSRTTRQETQYF.